The 16 T cell receptor beta chains below all came from one sample that was sequenced in a study of blood T cell repertoires in COVID-19 (dated by TCRdb to between 2020 and 2021). The library was prepared using the immunoSEQ multiplex PCR assay. TCRdb took over this immuneACCESS table, retaining in-frame rearrangements with V and J assigned. Such tables are incomplete; in checked studies, under half of the missing clones stem from an unresolved V gene, and the remainder is unexplained. The sample profile shows more than 80,000 clones; roughly 83% of them were found once. The ten largest clones capture under 8.5% of the sample. Material: peripheral blood. The receptors derive from a man aged 45-60 years with active COVID-19.

The CDR3, as DNA: TGTGCCAGCAGCCCCCTGGGGGGATCCAACTACGAGCAGTACTTC. Translation gives CASSPLGGSNYEQYF. This chain connects TRBV3-1 (or the pseudogene TRBV3-2) to TRBJ2-7; a possible D gene is TRBD2 (6 bases). Germline assignment: CDR1 LGHDT and CDR2 YNNKEL (reference sequence). The germline V and J ends were trimmed by 4 bases and 3 bases, with 16 bases remaining between them. This CDR3 has 15 residues.

The J gene is TRBJ2-3, the V gene TRBV19; 13 bases agree with TRBD2. V was clipped by 4 bases and J by 5 bases; unmatched bases: 3. The CDR3 totals 15 residues. Germline lookup yields CDR1 LNHDA and CDR2 SQIVND (reference sequence). In DNA form, the CDR3 reads TGTGCCAGTAGTAGGAGGACTAGCGGGGGAGATACGCAGTATTTT. As protein: CASSRRTSGGDTQYF.

This chain links TRBV18 with TRBJ2-5, with D possibly being TRBD2 (5 bases). This CDR3 region has 14 residues. Germline V lookup: CDR1 KGHSH, CDR2 LQKENI. Trimming removed 1 base at V and 1 base at J, with 7 bases between. As DNA, the CDR3 is TGTGCCAGCTCACCACTGGACTTCCAAGAGACCCAGTACTTC. Its protein product is CASSPLDFQETQYF.

This chain uses TRBV28 with TRBJ2-2; TRBD1 matches 9 bases. The CDR3 consists of 18 residues. In germline, CDR1 is MDHEN, CDR2 SYDVKM. The ends lost 5 bases at V and 3 bases at J; junction bases unmatched: 13. In DNA form, the CDR3 reads TGTGCCAGCAGTCCGCGTCCCGGGACAGGGTGGGACACCGGGGAGCTGTTTTTT. Translated: CASSPRPGTGWDTGELFF.

The rearrangement uses TRBV5-1 and TRBJ2-6; 7 nucleotides line up with TRBD1. This CDR3 comprises 17 residues. Germline-derived CDR1 and CDR2 are SGHRS and YFSETQ. The trim removed 5 bases at V and 0 bases at J, leaving 8 bases unmatched. CDR3 residues: CASSRWDSSSGANVLTF. The DNA for the CDR3 is TGCGCCAGCAGTCGTTGGGACAGTAGCTCTGGGGCCAACGTCCTGACTTTC.

This chain links TRBV5-4 with TRBJ1-1, with 7 bases lining up with TRBD1. In germline, CDR1 is SGHNT, CDR2 YYREEE (reference sequence). The CDR3 loop spans 15 amino acids. V was pared by 4 bases and J by 1 base, with 7 bases of the junction left unmatched. The DNA of the CDR3 is TGTGCCAGCAGCGTCCAGAACAGGGGGAACACTGAAGCTTTCTTT. Its translation: CASSVQNRGNTEAFF. Full variable domain (rest looked up from reference TRBV5-4 and TRBJ1-1): ETGVTQSPTHLIKTRGQQVTLRCSSQSGHNTVSWYQQALGQGPQFIFQYYREEENGRGNFPPRFSGLQFPNYSSELNVNALELDDSALYLCASSVQNRGNTEAFFGQGTRLTVV.

CDR3 sequence (DNA): TGTGCCAGCAGCTTGGGGGTGGGGCTGGGGACTGAAGCTTTCTTT. Amino acids: CASSLGVGLGTEAFF. The chain is built from TRBV5-6 and TRBJ1-1, with D possibly TRBD1 on 5 matching bases. The CDR3 length is 15 residues. The V gene's germline CDR1 is SGHDT and CDR2 YYEEEE. The ends were cut back, 0 bases at V and 5 bases at J, with 14 bases in the middle.

The rearrangement joins TRBV5-1 to TRBJ2-1, with 15 bases matching TRBD2. Germline assignment: CDR1 SGHRS and CDR2 YFSETQ. The CDR3 consists of 15 residues. V trimming: 3 bases; J trimming: 9 bases; junction bases outside the gene matches: 4. CDR3 sequence (DNA): TGCGCCAGCAGCTCGGGACTAGCGGGAGGAAGTGAGCAGTTCTTC. Residues: CASSSGLAGGSEQFF.

V and J are TRBV10-3 and TRBJ2-3, with 8 bases lining up with TRBD1. Germline V gene lookup returns CDR1 ENHRY and CDR2 SYGVKD. CDR3 length equals 15 residues. J gave up 0 bases and V 4 bases, and 3 bases lay outside the gene matches. In DNA form, the CDR3 reads TGTGCCATCAGTGGCCGGGACAGGAGCACAGATACGCAGTATTTT. Amino acids: CAISGRDRSTDTQYF.

The rearrangement links TRBV4-3 to TRBJ2-4; TRBD2 matches 7 bases. Germline CDR1 and CDR2: LGHNA and YSLEER. The V segment lost 6 bases and the J segment 5 bases; nucleotides outside the gene matches: 10. The CDR3 is 15 amino acids. Here the CDR3 reads CASSISTSAQNIQYF. CDR3 nucleotide sequence: TGCGCCAGCAGTATTTCTACTAGCGCTCAAAACATTCAGTACTTC.

This CDR3 reads CASTADSYGYTF. CDR3 DNA sequence: TGTGCCAGTACCGCAGACAGCTATGGCTACACCTTC. J is TRBJ1-2 and V is TRBV19, with D perhaps matching TRBD1 (5 bases). V lost 7 bases, J lost 4 bases, and 10 bases lay in between. CDR3 length equals 12 residues. The germline CDR1 and CDR2 sequences are LNHDA and SQIVND (reference sequence).

CDR3 sequence: CATSDSVAGGQEQYF. The CDR3 nucleotides read TGTGCCACCAGTGATTCGGTAGCGGGGGGGCAAGAGCAGTACTTC. The chain joins TRBV24-1 to TRBJ2-7, with 11 bases that match TRBD2. Germline loops: CDR1 KGHDR, CDR2 SFDVKD. J lost 7 bases, V lost 2 bases, and 6 bases had no gene match. The CDR3 is 15 amino acids.

This chain joins TRBV29-1 and TRBJ2-3; TRBD2 matches at 9 bases. The J segment lost 0 bases and the V segment lost 5 bases, leaving 6 bases of the junction unmatched. Per germline, CDR1 SQVTM and CDR2 ANQGSEA. CDR3 length: 15 residues. Here the CDR3 reads CSVILSGGSTDTQYF. The CDR3 coding sequence is TGCAGCGTTATCCTAAGCGGGGGGAGCACAGATACGCAGTATTTT.

The chain carries TRBV7-2 and TRBJ2-7, with 10 bases fitting TRBD2. The CDR3 covers 15 residues. Germline V lookup: CDR1 SGHTA, CDR2 FQGNSA. J lost 3 bases, V lost 0 bases, and 2 bases had no gene match. CDR3 amino acids: CASSLAVAGGYEQYF. The CDR3, as DNA: TGTGCCAGCAGCTTAGCGGTAGCGGGGGGCTACGAGCAGTACTTC.

The gene calls are TRBV18 and TRBJ2-5, with TRBD2 matching over 8 bases. This CDR3 spans 17 amino acids. Germline V CDR1 and CDR2: KGHSH, LQKENI. The V gene end was trimmed by 4 bases and the J gene end by 1 base; junction bases not matched to a gene: 11. The CDR3, as DNA: TGTGCCAGCTCACGGACGTCAGGGCTAGCGGGCCAAGAGACCCAGTACTTC. It is translated as CASSRTSGLAGQETQYF.

This chain links TRBV10-3 with TRBJ1-1, with a weak D call TRBD1 (5 bases). The V end was cut by 3 bases, the J end by 1 base, with 9 bases between. Germline V CDR1 and CDR2: ENHRY, SYGVKD. The CDR3 extends over 14 amino acids. The CDR3 DNA sequence: TGTGCCATCAGTGACCCCGGACAGAACACTGAAGCTTTCTTT. Its protein product is CAISDPGQNTEAFF.